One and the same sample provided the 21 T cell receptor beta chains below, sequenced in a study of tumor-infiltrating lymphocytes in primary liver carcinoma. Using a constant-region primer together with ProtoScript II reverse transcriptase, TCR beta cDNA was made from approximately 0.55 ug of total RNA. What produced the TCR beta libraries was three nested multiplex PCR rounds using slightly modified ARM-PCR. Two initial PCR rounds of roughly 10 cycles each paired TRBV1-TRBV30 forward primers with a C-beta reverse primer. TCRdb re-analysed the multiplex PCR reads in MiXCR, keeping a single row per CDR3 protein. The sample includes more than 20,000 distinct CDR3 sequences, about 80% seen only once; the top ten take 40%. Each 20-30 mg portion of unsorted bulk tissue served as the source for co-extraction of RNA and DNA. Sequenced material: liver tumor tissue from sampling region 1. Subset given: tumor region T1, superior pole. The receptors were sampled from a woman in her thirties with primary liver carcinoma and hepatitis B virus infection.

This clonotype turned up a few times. The CDR3 nucleotides are TGTGCCAGCAGCCCCCCTCGGGGCGGAGGGTACAATGAGCAGTTCTTC. Protein sequence: CASSPPRGGGYNEQFF. The rearrangement links TRBV7-8 to TRBJ2-1; tentative D call: TRBD2 (6 bases). CDR1 and CDR2 from the germline V gene are SGHVS and FQNEAQ. With 5 bases removed from V and 4 bases from J, the gap between germline ends came to 18 bases. This CDR3 has 16 amino acids.

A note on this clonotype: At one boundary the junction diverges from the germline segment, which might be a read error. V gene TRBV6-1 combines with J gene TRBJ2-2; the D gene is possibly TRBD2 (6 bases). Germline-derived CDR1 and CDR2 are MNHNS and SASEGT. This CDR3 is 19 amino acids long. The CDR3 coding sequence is TGTGCCAGGAGTGAAACCCTTCCCGGGGGTGCCGCGAACACCGGGGAGCTGTCTTTT. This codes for CARSETLPGGAANTGELSF.

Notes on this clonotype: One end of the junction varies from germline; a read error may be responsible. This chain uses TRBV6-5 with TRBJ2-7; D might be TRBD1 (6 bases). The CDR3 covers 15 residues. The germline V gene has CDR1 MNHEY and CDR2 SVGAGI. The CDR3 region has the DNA TGTGCCAGCAATTACAAGGACAGCAACTCCTACGAGCAATACTTC. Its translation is CASNYKDSNSYEQYF.

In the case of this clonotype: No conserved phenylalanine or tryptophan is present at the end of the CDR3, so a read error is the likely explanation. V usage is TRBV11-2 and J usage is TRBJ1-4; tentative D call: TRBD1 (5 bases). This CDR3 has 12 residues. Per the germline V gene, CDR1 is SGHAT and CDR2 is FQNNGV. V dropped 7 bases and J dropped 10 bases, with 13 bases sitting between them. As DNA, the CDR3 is TGTGCCAGCAACCCCTGGAGGGGAAAACTGTTTTAT. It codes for CASNPWRGKLFY.

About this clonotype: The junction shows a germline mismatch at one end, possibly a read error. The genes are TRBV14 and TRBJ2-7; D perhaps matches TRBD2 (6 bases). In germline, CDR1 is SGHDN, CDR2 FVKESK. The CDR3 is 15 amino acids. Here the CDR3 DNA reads TGTGCCAACAGCCAGGCGGCGGGGACTGACTATGAGCAGTGCTTC. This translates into CANSQAAGTDYEQCF.

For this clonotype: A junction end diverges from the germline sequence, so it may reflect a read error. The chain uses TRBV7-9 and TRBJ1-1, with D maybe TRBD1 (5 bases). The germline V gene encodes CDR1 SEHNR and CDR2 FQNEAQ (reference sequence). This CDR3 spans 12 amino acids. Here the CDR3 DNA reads TGTCCCAGCAGCGTAAGCCAGGGCACGAGGTTATTT. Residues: CPSSVSQGTRLF. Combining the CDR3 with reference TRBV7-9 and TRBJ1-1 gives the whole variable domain DTGVSQNPRHKITKRGQNVTFRCDPISEHNRLYWYRQTLGQGPEFLTYFQNEAQLEKSRLLSDRFSAERPKGSFSTLEIQRTEQGDSAMYLCPSSVSQGTRLFGQGTRLTVV.

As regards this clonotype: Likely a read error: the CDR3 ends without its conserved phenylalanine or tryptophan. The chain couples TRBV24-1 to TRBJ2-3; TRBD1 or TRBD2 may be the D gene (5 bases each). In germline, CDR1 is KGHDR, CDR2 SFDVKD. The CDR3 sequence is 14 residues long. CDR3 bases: TGTGACACGAGTGATGCTATCGGGACGGTGACGCAGTATTAT. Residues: CDTSDAIGTVTQYY.

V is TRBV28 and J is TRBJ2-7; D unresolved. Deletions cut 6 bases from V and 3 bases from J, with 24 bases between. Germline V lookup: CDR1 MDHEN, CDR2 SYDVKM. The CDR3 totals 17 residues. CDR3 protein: CASSYTDGSHVFYEQYF. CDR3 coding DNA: TGTGCCAGCAGCTATACCGATGGCAGCCATGTATTCTACGAGCAGTACTTC.

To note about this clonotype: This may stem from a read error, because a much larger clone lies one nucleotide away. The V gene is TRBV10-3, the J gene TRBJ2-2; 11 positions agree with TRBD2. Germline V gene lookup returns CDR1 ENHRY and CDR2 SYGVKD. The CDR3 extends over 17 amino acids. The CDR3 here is CTISGSGLAEGDGELFF. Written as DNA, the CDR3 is TGTACCATCAGTGGTTCGGGACTAGCGGAAGGGGACGGGGAGCTGTTTTTT.

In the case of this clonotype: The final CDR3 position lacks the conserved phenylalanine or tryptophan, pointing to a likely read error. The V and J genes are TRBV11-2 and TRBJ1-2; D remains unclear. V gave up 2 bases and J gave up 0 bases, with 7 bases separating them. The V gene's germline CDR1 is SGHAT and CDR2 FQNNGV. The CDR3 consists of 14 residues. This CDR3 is CASSLREANYGYTS. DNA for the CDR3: TGTGCCAGCAGCTTAAGGGAGGCTAACTATGGCTACACCTCA.

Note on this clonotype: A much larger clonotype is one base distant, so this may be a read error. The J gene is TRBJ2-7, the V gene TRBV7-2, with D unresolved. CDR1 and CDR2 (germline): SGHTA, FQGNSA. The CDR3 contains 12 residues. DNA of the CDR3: TGTGCCAACAGCTCAAGTGACCACGAGCAGTACTTC. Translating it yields CANSSSDHEQYF.

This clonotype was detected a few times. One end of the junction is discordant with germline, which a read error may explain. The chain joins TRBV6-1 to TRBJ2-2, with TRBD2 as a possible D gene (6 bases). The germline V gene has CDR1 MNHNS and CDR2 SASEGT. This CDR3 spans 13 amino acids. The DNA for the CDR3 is TGTACCAGCAGTCCTAAAATTTACGGGGGGCTGTTTTTT. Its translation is CTSSPKIYGGLFF.

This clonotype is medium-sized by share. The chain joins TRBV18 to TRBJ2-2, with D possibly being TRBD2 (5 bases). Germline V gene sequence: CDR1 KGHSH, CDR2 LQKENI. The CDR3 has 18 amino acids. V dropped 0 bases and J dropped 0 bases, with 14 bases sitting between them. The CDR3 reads CASSPPVLAATNTGELFF. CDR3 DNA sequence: TGTGCCAGCTCACCACCGGTGCTAGCCGCAACGAACACCGGGGAGCTGTTTTTT. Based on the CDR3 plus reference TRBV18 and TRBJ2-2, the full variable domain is NAGVMQNPRHLVRRRGQEARLRCSPMKGHSHVYWYRQLPEEGLKFMVYLQKENIIDESGMPKERFSAEFPKEGPSILRIQQVVRGDSAAYFCASSPPVLAATNTGELFFGEGSRLTVL.

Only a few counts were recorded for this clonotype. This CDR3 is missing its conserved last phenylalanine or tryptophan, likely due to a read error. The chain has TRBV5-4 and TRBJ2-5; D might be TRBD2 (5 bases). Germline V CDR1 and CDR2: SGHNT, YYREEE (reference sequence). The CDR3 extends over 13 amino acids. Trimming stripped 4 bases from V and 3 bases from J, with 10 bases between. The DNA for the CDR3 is TGTGCCAGCAGCCTCCCGCGGGAAGAGACCCAGTACCTC. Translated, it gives CASSLPREETQYL.

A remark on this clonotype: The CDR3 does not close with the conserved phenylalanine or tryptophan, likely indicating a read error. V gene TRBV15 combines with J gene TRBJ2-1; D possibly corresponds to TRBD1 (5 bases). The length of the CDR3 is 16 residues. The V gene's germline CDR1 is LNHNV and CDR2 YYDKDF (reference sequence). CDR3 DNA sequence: TGTGCCATCAGCAGAGATTACAGGAGCTCCTACAATGAGCAGTTCCTC. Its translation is CAISRDYRSSYNEQFL.

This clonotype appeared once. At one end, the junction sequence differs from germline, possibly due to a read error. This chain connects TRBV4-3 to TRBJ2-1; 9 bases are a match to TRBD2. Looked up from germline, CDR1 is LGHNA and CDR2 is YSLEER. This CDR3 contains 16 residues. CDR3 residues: CASRQDVAGARDEQFF. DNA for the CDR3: TGCGCCAGCCGCCAAGACGTAGCGGGAGCTAGAGATGAGCAGTTCTTC.

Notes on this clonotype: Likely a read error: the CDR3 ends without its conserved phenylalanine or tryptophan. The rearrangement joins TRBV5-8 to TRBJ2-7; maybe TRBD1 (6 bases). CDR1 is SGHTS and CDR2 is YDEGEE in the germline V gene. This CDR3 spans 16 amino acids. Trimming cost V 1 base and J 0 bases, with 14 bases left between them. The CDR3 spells CASSLLRGVISYEQYL. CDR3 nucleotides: TGTGCCAGCAGCTTGCTCAGGGGCGTTATCTCCTACGAGCAGTACTTA.

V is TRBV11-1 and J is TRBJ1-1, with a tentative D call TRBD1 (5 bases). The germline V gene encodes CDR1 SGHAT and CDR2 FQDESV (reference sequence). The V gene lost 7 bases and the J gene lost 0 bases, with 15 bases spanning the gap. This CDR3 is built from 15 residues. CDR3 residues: CASTSTGTVNTEAFF. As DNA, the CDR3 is TGTGCCAGCACTTCAACCGGGACGGTGAACACTGAAGCTTTCTTT.

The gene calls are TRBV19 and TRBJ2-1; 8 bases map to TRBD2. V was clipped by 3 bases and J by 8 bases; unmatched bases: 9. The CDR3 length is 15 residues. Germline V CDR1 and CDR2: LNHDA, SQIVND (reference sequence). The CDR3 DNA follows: TGTGCCAGTAGTATTCGGAGCGGGAGTAAATATGAGCAGTTCTTC. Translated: CASSIRSGSKYEQFF. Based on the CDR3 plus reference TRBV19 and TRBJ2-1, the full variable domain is DGGITQSPKYLFRKEGQNVTLSCEQNLNHDAMYWYRQDPGQGLRLIYYSQIVNDFQKGDIAEGYSVSREKKESFPLTVTSAQKNPTAFYLCASSIRSGSKYEQFFGPGTRLTVL.

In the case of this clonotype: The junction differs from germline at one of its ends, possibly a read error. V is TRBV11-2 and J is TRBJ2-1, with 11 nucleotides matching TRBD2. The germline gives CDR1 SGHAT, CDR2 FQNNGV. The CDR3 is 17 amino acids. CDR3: CVSSLFGGTSGNNEQFF. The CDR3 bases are TGTGTCAGCAGCTTGTTCGGAGGGACTAGCGGAAACAATGAGCAGTTCTTC. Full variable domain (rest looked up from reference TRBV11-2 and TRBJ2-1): EAGVAQSPRYKIIEKRQSVAFWCNPISGHATLYWYQQILGQGPKLLIQFQNNGVVDDSQLPKDRFSAERLKGVDSTLKIQPAKLEDSAVYLCVSSLFGGTSGNNEQFFGPGTRLTVL.

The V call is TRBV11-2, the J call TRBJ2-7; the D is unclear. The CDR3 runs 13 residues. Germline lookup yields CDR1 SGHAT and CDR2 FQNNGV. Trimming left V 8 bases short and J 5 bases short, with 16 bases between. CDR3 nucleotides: TGTGCCAGCGAGATAGTGGGGAACCACGAGCAGTACTTC. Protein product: CASEIVGNHEQYF.